This T cell receptor (beta chain) was sequenced for a study of blood T cell repertoires in COVID-19. The wider study: Nucleic acid was either cDNA or gDNA, and it came from T cells, B-cell-depleted T cells, or PBMCs.

The CDR3 sequence is 16 residues long. Germline V gene lookup returns CDR1 KGHDR and CDR2 SFDVKD. With V trimmed by 2 bases and J by 2 bases, 3 bases remained unmatched. As handled by the study authors: It was from reference gene primer amplification that nucleated cell counts were estimated. Clones were read by immunoSEQ multiplex PCR, and TCRdb kept only the in-frame ones, dropping some. For V, J and clone size, that table is used; D and trimming come from the DNA. Of 200,000 to 250,000 clones listed, around three quarters are singletons. This chain connects TRBV24-1 to TRBJ2-1; 9 bases are shared with TRBD1. The clonotype was recovered from a woman between 65 and 79 years old with acute or convalescent COVID-19. Sequenced: peripheral blood. The CDR3 nucleotides read TGTGCCACCAGTGATTCTCGGACAGGGGCCTACAATGAGCAGTTCTTC. Residues: CATSDSRTGAYNEQFF.